One sample yielded the 27 T cell receptor beta chains listed below, sequenced in a study of T cell responses to AZD1222 COVID-19 vaccine. TCRdb's table, derived via immunoSEQ multiplex PCR, lists solely in-frame clones and lacks some. The repertoire holds just under 100,000 clones, with 70% to 90% as singletons. The sequencing used peripheral blood, collected on day 0 of AZD1222 vaccination. The receptors come from an adult in good health.

V gene TRBV5-6 combines with J gene TRBJ1-5; 7 bases agree with TRBD1. V trimming: 3 bases; J trimming: 6 bases; junction bases outside the gene matches: 3. The CDR3 runs to 13 residues. Per the germline V gene, CDR1 is SGHDT and CDR2 is YYEEEE. The CDR3 spells CASSSGQFQPQHF. DNA for the CDR3: TGTGCCAGCAGCTCGGGACAGTTTCAGCCCCAGCATTTT.

This clone was seen more than once but under ten times. This chain connects TRBV15 to TRBJ2-3; no clear D. The CDR3 has 14 amino acids. The V end lost 0 bases, the J end lost 0 bases, and 4 bases lay between the germline ends. In germline, CDR1 is LNHNV, CDR2 YYDKDF (reference sequence). The CDR3 here is CATSRDLSTDTQYF. CDR3 DNA sequence: TGTGCCACCAGCAGAGATCTCAGCACAGATACGCAGTATTTT.

This chain connects TRBV25-1 to TRBJ1-2, with TRBD1 matching 7 bases. V shed 3 bases, J shed 4 bases, and the junction held 8 bases outside the gene matches. The CDR3 has 15 amino acids. Germline V CDR1 and CDR2: MGHDK, SYGVNS. The CDR3 protein is CASSDLLGGGYGYTF. For the CDR3, the DNA is TGTGCCAGCAGTGACCTTTTAGGGGGCGGCTATGGCTACACCTTC.

The V and J genes are TRBV5-1 and TRBJ1-2; D possibly corresponds to TRBD1 (5 bases). In germline, CDR1 is SGHRS, CDR2 YFSETQ. This CDR3 is built from 16 residues. V was shortened by 0 bases and J by 4 bases, with 16 bases between the two germline ends. The CDR3 DNA follows: TGCGCCAGCAGCTTGGCCGAAGGTAGTCAGGGCTATGGCTACACCTTC. This sequence encodes CASSLAEGSQGYGYTF.

This chain connects TRBV28 to TRBJ2-7; 7 bases line up with TRBD1. CDR1 and CDR2 from the germline V gene are MDHEN and SYDVKM. V dropped 3 bases and J dropped 3; count of bases not matched to a gene: 5. This CDR3 has 14 residues. The CDR3 sequence is CASSFRDRDYEQYF. The CDR3 bases are TGTGCCAGCAGTTTTAGGGACAGAGACTACGAGCAGTACTTC.

This chain uses TRBV19 with TRBJ2-1, with a possible D match to TRBD1 (6 bases). Looked up from germline, CDR1 is LNHDA and CDR2 is SQIVND (reference sequence). V lost 7 bases, J lost 4 bases, and 14 bases lay in between. This CDR3 contains 14 residues. CDR3 protein: CASKVGQGYNEQFF. CDR3 bases: TGTGCCAGTAAGGTGGGGCAGGGGTACAATGAGCAGTTCTTC. The full variable domain, rest sourced from reference TRBV19 and TRBJ2-1, is DGGITQSPKYLFRKEGQNVTLSCEQNLNHDAMYWYRQDPGQGLRLIYYSQIVNDFQKGDIAEGYSVSREKKESFPLTVTSAQKNPTAFYLCASKVGQGYNEQFFGPGTRLTVL.

The chain joins TRBV5-4 to TRBJ2-7; no clear D. The CDR3 totals 12 residues. Germline lookup yields CDR1 SGHNT and CDR2 YYREEE (reference sequence). Deletions cut 4 bases from V and 7 bases from J, with 12 bases between. The CDR3 protein is CASSDLSGEQYF. DNA for the CDR3: TGTGCCAGCAGCGACCTCTCTGGAGAGCAGTACTTC.

The J gene is TRBJ1-5, the V gene TRBV29-1, with D hard to call. Trimming took 4 bases from V and 0 from J, leaving 10 bases between them. This CDR3 contains 14 residues. Germline lookup yields CDR1 SQVTM and CDR2 ANQGSEA. The CDR3 DNA follows: TGCAGCGTTGGTAGCCTAGATAGCAATCAGCCCCAGCATTTT. Encoded protein: CSVGSLDSNQPQHF. Drawing the rest from reference TRBV29-1 and TRBJ1-5, the complete variable domain is SAVISQKPSRDICQRGTSLTIQCQVDSQVTMMFWYRQQPGQSLTLIATANQGSEATYESGFVIDKFPISRPNLTFSTLTVSNMSPEDSSIYLCSVGSLDSNQPQHFGDGTRLSIL.

The rearrangement joins TRBV7-2 to TRBJ2-3, with TRBD1 identical over 7 bases. J lost 4 bases, V lost 2 bases, and 0 bases had no gene match. Germline CDR1 is SGHTA and CDR2 is FQGNSA. CDR3 length: 13 amino acids. The CDR3 is CASSLQGADTQYF. The CDR3 DNA follows: TGTGCCAGCAGCTTACAGGGGGCAGATACGCAGTATTTT.

The rearrangement links TRBV30 to TRBJ1-3; D uncertain. V was clipped by 7 bases and J by 2 bases, with 9 bases between them. From germline, CDR1 is GTSNPN and CDR2 SVGIG (reference sequence). This CDR3 is 12 amino acids long. The CDR3 loop is CASPGPGNTIYF. The CDR3 nucleotides are TGTGCCTCCCCGGGCCCTGGAAACACCATATATTTT.

The J gene is TRBJ2-2, the V gene TRBV7-2; D is possibly TRBD2 (5 bases). The V and J ends lost 7 bases and 5 bases respectively, with 11 bases between them. CDR1 is SGHTA and CDR2 is FQGNSA in the germline V gene. The CDR3 contains 13 residues. CDR3 nucleotide sequence: TGTGCCAGCACCCACAGAGGGACCGGGGAGCTGTTTTTT. It encodes CASTHRGTGELFF.

J is TRBJ2-3 and V is TRBV9; D ambiguous. V lost 3 bases to trimming and J lost 5 bases, with 10 bases between them. Germline CDR1 and CDR2: SGDLS and YYNGEE. The CDR3 totals 13 residues. CDR3 DNA: TGTGCCAGCAGCGAAACTATCAGAGATACGCAGTATTTT. Encoded protein: CASSETIRDTQYF.

A single count supports this clone. DNA for the CDR3: TGCGCCAGCAGCGTCGGGACAAATGGACAGCCCCAGCATTTT. It specifies CASSVGTNGQPQHF. The chain has TRBV5-1 and TRBJ1-5, with a possible D match to TRBD1 (6 bases). The CDR3 runs 14 residues. CDR1 is SGHRS and CDR2 is YFSETQ in the germline V gene. V lost 4 bases to trimming and J lost 7 bases, with 15 bases between them.

This sequence joins TRBV11-2 and TRBJ2-7; D gene uncertain. The V gene's germline CDR1 is SGHAT and CDR2 FQNNGV. This CDR3 region has 11 residues. V gave up 1 base and J gave up 5 bases, with 3 bases separating them. The CDR3, as DNA: TGTGCCAGCAGCTTAGGGAACGAGCAGTACTTC. Its translation: CASSLGNEQYF.

The J gene is TRBJ2-5, the V gene TRBV7-9, with D maybe TRBD1 (6 bases). The germline V and J ends were trimmed by 4 bases and 2 bases, with 11 bases remaining between them. The germline gives CDR1 SEHNR, CDR2 FQNEAQ (reference sequence). The CDR3 covers 14 residues. CDR3 residues: CASSSRDTQETQYF. For the CDR3, the DNA is TGTGCCAGCAGCTCCCGGGACACGCAAGAGACCCAGTACTTC.

The V and J genes are TRBV19 and TRBJ2-4; D is unresolved. V was trimmed by 5 bases and J by 0 bases, leaving 8 bases between them. Germline V gene data show CDR1 as LNHDA and CDR2 as SQIVND (reference sequence). There are 14 residues in the CDR3. The CDR3 region has the DNA TGTGCCAGTAGTCTGGGAAGAGCCAAAAACATTCAGTACTTC. Protein: CASSLGRAKNIQYF.

CDR3 sequence: CASSLAPGAENEQFF. The CDR3 region has the DNA TGCGCCAGCAGCTTGGCCCCCGGGGCCGAGAATGAGCAGTTCTTC. The rearrangement joins TRBV5-1 to TRBJ2-1; possibly TRBD1 or TRBD2 for D (5 bases each). Per germline, CDR1 SGHRS and CDR2 YFSETQ. V was shortened by 0 bases and J by 7 bases, with 14 bases between the two germline ends. The CDR3 runs 15 residues.

The chain combines TRBV10-3 with TRBJ2-4, with a weak D call TRBD2 (6 bases). The CDR3 covers 12 residues. From germline, CDR1 is ENHRY and CDR2 SYGVKD. Trimming shortened V by 4 bases and J by 7 bases, and 8 bases separated the two germline ends. The CDR3 DNA reads TGTGCCATCAGTGGTGGGGGGAACATTCAGTACTTC. Translated, it gives CAISGGGNIQYF.

This chain connects TRBV7-2 to TRBJ2-5; D remains unclear. This CDR3 is built from 13 residues. The germline V gene has CDR1 SGHTA and CDR2 FQGNSA. Trimming stripped 1 base from V and 6 bases from J, with 9 bases between. DNA of the CDR3: TGTGCCAGCAGCTTAGACTATCAAAAGACCCAGTACTTC. This translates into CASSLDYQKTQYF.

This chain uses TRBV7-2 with TRBJ1-3; D is possibly TRBD1 (5 bases). Germline loops: CDR1 SGHTA, CDR2 FQGNSA. The CDR3 runs to 17 residues. The V gene lost 4 bases and the J gene lost 0 bases, with 16 bases spanning the gap. In DNA form, the CDR3 reads TGTGCCAGCAGCTCTAATCCAAGGACACACTCTGGAAACACCATATATTTT. Protein sequence: CASSSNPRTHSGNTIYF.

This clone was detected only a few times. The gene calls are TRBV24-1 and TRBJ2-1, with 9 bases matching TRBD1. Trimming took 7 bases from V and 9 from J; bases not matched to a gene: 9. CDR1 is KGHDR and CDR2 is SFDVKD in the germline V gene. The CDR3 extends over 14 amino acids. The CDR3 reads CATRSQGAPGEQFF. CDR3 coding DNA: TGTGCCACCAGATCACAGGGGGCGCCCGGTGAGCAGTTCTTC.

The CDR3 coding sequence is TGTGCCAGCAGCTTAGGGGACAGGGTATCAGATACGCAGTATTTT. Its translation: CASSLGDRVSDTQYF. The rearrangement joins TRBV7-9 to TRBJ2-3, with 9 bases aligning to TRBD1. This CDR3 comprises 15 residues. V shed 1 base and J 4 bases; nucleotides not matched to a gene: 3. Looked up from germline, CDR1 is SEHNR and CDR2 is FQNEAQ (reference sequence).

The chain couples TRBV7-2 to TRBJ1-5; unclear D gene. CDR3 length: 16 amino acids. Looked up from germline, CDR1 is SGHTA and CDR2 is FQGNSA. The V end lost 2 bases, the J end lost 3 bases, and 14 bases lay between the germline ends. The CDR3 here is CASSLMGRSNNQPQHF. The CDR3 DNA reads as TGTGCCAGCAGCTTAATGGGCCGGTCAAACAATCAGCCCCAGCATTTT. Looking up the rest from reference TRBV7-2 and TRBJ1-5 gives the full variable domain: GAGVSQSPSNKVTEKGKDVELRCDPISGHTALYWYRQSLGQGLEFLIYFQGNSAPDKSGLPSDRFSAERTGGSVSTLTIQRTQQEDSAVYLCASSLMGRSNNQPQHFGDGTRLSIL.

V usage is TRBV6-5 and J usage is TRBJ2-1; D is perhaps TRBD1 or TRBD2 (5 bases each). The CDR3 is 15 residues long. In germline, CDR1 is MNHEY, CDR2 SVGAGI. The ends were cut back, 0 bases at V and 12 bases at J, with 18 bases in the middle. As DNA, the CDR3 is TGTGCCAGCAGTTACTCGAGGACGGCGAATGGGGGGCAGTTCTTC. Amino acid sequence: CASSYSRTANGGQFF.

The chain joins TRBV28 to TRBJ1-6, with no clear D. In germline, CDR1 is MDHEN, CDR2 SYDVKM. The CDR3 is made up of 14 amino acids. The germline V and J ends were trimmed by 7 bases and 7 bases, with 14 bases remaining between them. This chain's CDR3 is CASTPPIGNSPLHF. CDR3 coding DNA: TGTGCCAGCACCCCGCCCATAGGGAATTCACCCCTCCACTTT.

The chain joins TRBV10-3 to TRBJ1-2; D call uncertain. V was trimmed by 10 bases and J by 8 bases, leaving 20 bases between them. This CDR3 has 13 amino acids. Per the germline V gene, CDR1 is ENHRY and CDR2 is SYGVKD. CDR3 loop: CARRSQPAGGYTF. For the CDR3, the DNA is TGTGCCAGAAGAAGCCAACCGGCGGGAGGCTACACCTTC.

The V gene is TRBV4-3, the J gene TRBJ2-3; D possibly corresponds to TRBD2 (5 bases). Germline V CDR1 and CDR2: LGHNA, YSLEER. This CDR3 region has 13 residues. Trimming removed 1 base from V and 5 bases from J, with 7 bases in between. This chain's CDR3 is CASSQAEGDTQYF. CDR3 sequence (DNA): TGCGCCAGCAGCCAAGCAGAGGGAGATACGCAGTATTTT.